This T cell receptor (beta chain) was profiled in a study of blood T cell repertoires in COVID-19. Overall study: Collection of acute and convalescent COVID-19 samples took place in the United States, Italy and Spain. T cells, B-cell-depleted T cells, or PBMCs supplied cDNA or gDNA.

This clone appeared a single time. Source study methods: Amplification from reference gene primers served as the basis for estimated nucleated cell counts. Assay used: immunoSEQ multiplex PCR; TCRdb lists only in-frame clones, some missing. That table gives V, J and clone size, and the DNA gave D and trimming. The table includes 240,000 or so clones, around 80% detected once. Germline V gives CDR1 SEHNR, CDR2 FQNEAQ (reference sequence). This CDR3 comprises 17 residues. Trimming removed 5 bases from V and 3 bases from J; junction bases left unmatched: 10. The chain is built from TRBV7-9 and TRBJ1-5; TRBD1 matches at 10 bases. Sample: peripheral blood. This TCR was sampled from a young woman with acute or convalescent COVID-19. The CDR3 DNA follows: TGTGCCAGCAGCCCCGGGACAGGGGATTTGGACAATCAGCCCCAGCATTTT. The encoded protein is CASSPGTGDLDNQPQHF.